The 11 T cell receptor beta chains in this list originate from one sample, sequenced in a study of T cell repertoires in cytomegalovirus infection. MiXCR, run by TCRdb on the reads, gives a single entry per CDR3 protein. The sample lists approximately 200,000 distinct CDR3 sequences; approximately 28% were seen once. The sample consisted of PBMCs. The receptors stem from a human donor in good health (CMV status not recorded). Some clones in this sample may be carry-over from other donors' samples.

V usage is TRBV4-2 and J usage is TRBJ2-7; the D gene could be TRBD1 or TRBD2 (5 bases each). This CDR3 has 16 amino acids. Germline V gene data show CDR1 as LGHNA and CDR2 as YNFKEQ. Trimming pared 4 bases from V and 2 bases from J, leaving 18 bases between. The CDR3 DNA reads as TGTGCCAGCAGCCGAGGGGTGCTGGGGTTAACCTACGAGCAGTACTTC. Protein sequence: CASSRGVLGLTYEQYF.

This clonotype appeared a few times. This chain joins TRBV6-2 or TRBV6-3 and TRBJ2-1; 7 bases are shared with TRBD1. This CDR3 region has 16 residues. Trimming removed 5 bases from V and 6 bases from J; junction bases left unmatched: 13. The germline gives CDR1 MNHEY, CDR2 SVGEGT. As DNA, the CDR3 is TGTGCCAGCAGTGACCCGGGACAGAGGGTGCTCAATGAGCAGTTCTTC. Protein: CASSDPGQRVLNEQFF.

The chain links TRBV9 to TRBJ1-1; D remains ambiguous. Germline V CDR1 and CDR2: SGDLS, YYNGEE. V was cut by 7 bases and J by 3 bases, with 13 bases left in between. The length of the CDR3 is 13 residues. The CDR3 region is CASGVDKDTEAFF. Written as DNA, the CDR3 is TGTGCCAGCGGGGTAGACAAGGACACTGAAGCTTTCTTT.

This clonotype showed up many times. The V and J genes are TRBV7-2 and TRBJ2-7, with a tentative D call TRBD2 (6 bases). The V end was cut by 1 base, the J end by 4 bases, with 11 bases between. Germline CDR1 is SGHTA and CDR2 is FQGNSA. The CDR3 is 14 residues long. DNA of the CDR3: TGTGCCAGCAGCTTAGGGGGGACTCAGTACGAGCAGTACTTC. Amino acid sequence: CASSLGGTQYEQYF.

This clonotype was counted once. V and J are TRBV20-1 and TRBJ2-7; 12 bases are a match to TRBD2. Looked up from germline, CDR1 is DFQATT and CDR2 is SNEGSKA (reference sequence). Germline trimming cut 2 bases from V and 7 bases from J; bases unmatched to any gene: 3. This CDR3 spans 13 amino acids. In DNA form, the CDR3 reads TGCAGTGCTAGACTTCTAGCGGGGGGGGAGCAGTACTTC. Encoded protein: CSARLLAGGEQYF.

This clonotype was seen just once. J is TRBJ1-2 and V is TRBV2, with D uncertain. This CDR3 has 15 residues. Germline V gene lookup returns CDR1 SNHLY and CDR2 FYNNEI. V was pared by 4 bases and J by 2 bases, with 14 bases between. This CDR3 is CASSGQTSINYGYTF. CDR3 DNA sequence: TGTGCCAGCAGTGGGCAGACTTCCATCAACTATGGCTACACCTTC.

This chain joins TRBV12-3 or TRBV12-4 and TRBJ2-5; D is unresolved. The CDR3 runs to 13 residues. Between the trimmed V and J ends, which lost 7 bases and 4 bases, there was a span of 13 bases. Here the CDR3 reads CASTLRVGETQYF. CDR3 DNA: TGTGCCAGCACCCTCCGGGTGGGAGAGACCCAGTACTTC.

On this clonotype itself: One junction end disagrees with the germline gene, perhaps due to a read error. The rearrangement joins TRBV5-1 to TRBJ2-7; TRBD1 matches 9 bases. This CDR3 is 15 amino acids long. Per the germline V gene, CDR1 is SGHRS and CDR2 is YFSETQ. The CDR3, as DNA: TGCGACAGCAGCCGGAGGGGACAGGGACTGGACGAGCAGTACTTC. This sequence encodes CDSSRRGQGLDEQYF.

The chain is built from TRBV2 and TRBJ2-7, with a possible D match to TRBD2 (6 bases). The CDR3 runs to 14 residues. Trimming stripped 6 bases from V and 0 bases from J, with 12 bases between. The germline V gene encodes CDR1 SNHLY and CDR2 FYNNEI. The CDR3 region is CASRGTSSSYEQYF. The CDR3 DNA sequence: TGTGCCAGCAGGGGGACTTCAAGCTCCTACGAGCAGTACTTC.

This chain joins TRBV28 and TRBJ2-5, with TRBD2 identical over 8 bases. V trimming: 5 bases; J trimming: 5 bases; junction bases outside the gene matches: 7. Germline V gene data show CDR1 as MDHEN and CDR2 as SYDVKM. The CDR3 contains 14 residues. The CDR3 loop reads CASSAGGAAETQYF. CDR3 DNA: TGTGCCAGCAGTGCCGGGGGGGCGGCGGAGACCCAGTACTTC. The full variable domain, its missing parts supplied by reference TRBV28 and TRBJ2-5, is DVKVTQSSRYLVKRTGEKVFLECVQDMDHENMFWYRQDPGLGLRLIYFSYDVKMKEKGDIPEGYSVSREKKERFSLILESASTNQTSMYLCASSAGGAAETQYFGPGTRLLVL.

This clonotype was observed a handful of times. The rearrangement links TRBV2 to TRBJ1-1; D gene ambiguous. The germline V gene has CDR1 SNHLY and CDR2 FYNNEI. The CDR3 extends over 11 amino acids. V was cut by 2 bases and J by 6 bases, with 4 bases left in between. CDR3 nucleotide sequence: TGTGCCAGCAGTGAACTTCCTGAAGCTTTCTTT. Encoded protein: CASSELPEAFF.